This T cell receptor beta chain comes out of a study of cytomegalovirus exposure and HLA in healthy donors. Study-level points and caveats: Within an earlier analysis, most TCR beta V segments proved productive either about 90% or about 30% of the time.

A remark on this clone: Antigen: not known.

The PCR had 60 Vbeta and 13 Jbeta primers. The table came from immunoSEQ multiplex PCR; TCRdb's copy has only in-frame clones and leaves some out. The data hold under 250,000 clones, with about 81% observed a single time. Trimming cost V 5 bases and J 5 bases; bases outside gene matches: 6. The germline CDR1 and CDR2 sequences are WSHSY and SAAADI. The CDR3 sequence is 15 residues long. The specimen was PBMCs. The source of this sequence is a man aged 35-49 years in good health and CMV-seropositive. This rearrangement joins TRBV10-2 to TRBJ2-1, with 10 positions matching TRBD1. The CDR3 protein is CASSRQGARNNEQFF. In DNA form, the CDR3 reads TGCGCCAGCAGTAGACAGGGGGCCCGAAACAATGAGCAGTTCTTC.